This entry lists 29 T cell receptor beta chains sequenced from one sample in a study of T cells in Graves' hyperthyroidism and ophthalmopathy. Amplification yielded TCR beta CDR3 regions, with RNA transcripts as the source. An initial round of RT-PCR targeting the TCR CDR3 relied on the HTBI primer set. One entry per CDR3 protein results from TCRdb running MiXCR on the multiplex PCR reads. The sample holds about 700,000 distinct CDR3 sequences, roughly 15% seen once. The sequenced material came from blood. Receptor source: a woman aged 18-29 years with Graves' hyperthyroidism.

In its sample, this clonotype was seen many times. This chain joins TRBV7-9 and TRBJ2-3; 9 bases fit TRBD2. After removal of 4 bases from V and 2 bases from J, the junction contained 7 bases not matched to a gene. Per the germline V gene, CDR1 is SEHNR and CDR2 is FQNEAQ (reference sequence). This CDR3 has 16 residues. CDR3 sequence: CASSSLAGSLTDTQYF. The CDR3 DNA follows: TGTGCCAGCAGCTCCCTAGCGGGGTCACTCACAGATACGCAGTATTTT.

This clonotype was picked up a small number of times. The V call is TRBV12-3 or TRBV12-4, the J call TRBJ2-1; D is ambiguous. There are 12 residues in the CDR3. Trimming stripped 3 bases from V and 9 bases from J, with 9 bases between. For the CDR3, the DNA is TGTGCCAGCAGTTTCCGTTGGGGTGAGCAGTTCTTC. This sequence encodes CASSFRWGEQFF.

This clonotype came up many times. This chain uses TRBV7-2 with TRBJ2-1; 10 bases map to TRBD2. V lost 2 bases, J lost 8 bases, and 3 bases stayed unmatched. This CDR3 is 14 amino acids long. Germline CDR1 and CDR2: SGHTA and FQGNSA. CDR3 amino acids: CASSLPSGRDEQFF. For the CDR3, the DNA is TGTGCCAGCAGCTTACCCAGCGGGAGGGATGAGCAGTTCTTC.

This clonotype has more than one count but fewer than ten. The rearrangement joins TRBV9 to TRBJ1-4; the D gene is possibly TRBD1 (6 bases). V was clipped by 4 bases and J by 8 bases, with 18 bases between them. Germline assignment: CDR1 SGDLS and CDR2 YYNGEE. The CDR3 has 15 residues. The DNA for the CDR3 is TGTGCCAGCAGCTCCGGGGGGGGGCAAGGAGAAAAACTGTTTTTT. Translated: CASSSGGGQGEKLFF.

This clonotype was seen many times. This rearrangement joins TRBV3-1 to TRBJ2-1; a possible D gene is TRBD2 (6 bases). Germline assignment: CDR1 LGHDT and CDR2 YNNKEL (reference sequence). The CDR3 extends over 14 amino acids. Trimming took off 6 bases at V and 6 bases at J, with 15 bases between the two ends. The CDR3 region has the DNA TGTGCCAGCAGACAAACCGGGCGGGGCAATGAGCAGTTCTTC. This sequence encodes CASRQTGRGNEQFF.

The table lists this clonotype with a few counts. The V call is TRBV12-3 or TRBV12-4, the J call TRBJ1-2, with D possibly being TRBD1 (6 bases). The ends were cut back, 7 bases at V and 3 bases at J, with 15 bases in the middle. This CDR3 region has 14 residues. The CDR3 sequence: CASTQQGFYYGYTF. The CDR3 DNA is TGTGCCAGCACCCAGCAGGGGTTCTACTATGGCTACACCTTC.

This clonotype has at least ten counts. The CDR3 DNA is TGTGCCAGCAGTTCGCCCCGGCAGAGGGGCTATGGCTACACCTTC. Translation: CASSSPRQRGYGYTF. The chain uses TRBV5-4 and TRBJ1-2; D perhaps matches TRBD1 (5 bases). CDR3 length: 15 residues. V shed 5 bases and J shed 4 bases, with 18 bases lying between them. Per germline, CDR1 SGHNT and CDR2 YYREEE (reference sequence).

This clonotype was picked up many times. The CDR3 here is CASSSLTRGPTYNEQFF. The CDR3 DNA sequence: TGTGCCAGCAGCAGCCTAACCAGGGGGCCAACTTACAATGAGCAGTTCTTC. The chain carries TRBV11-3 and TRBJ2-1; 8 positions match TRBD1. Germline trimming cut 5 bases from V and 4 bases from J; bases unmatched to any gene: 13. The CDR3 is 17 amino acids. CDR1 SGHNT and CDR2 YENEEA come from the germline V gene.

This clonotype was seen a handful of times. The chain employs TRBV7-6 and TRBJ1-2; 7 nucleotides line up with TRBD1. The CDR3 loop spans 16 amino acids. The germline V gene encodes CDR1 SGHVS and CDR2 FNYEAQ. Trimming cost V 0 bases and J 7 bases; bases outside gene matches: 11. The CDR3, as DNA: TGTGCCAGCAGCTTAGCCCCCGGACAGGCCAAGGGTGGCTACACCTTC. It codes for CASSLAPGQAKGGYTF.

The V gene is TRBV20-1, the J gene TRBJ2-7; 9 bases are a match to TRBD2. This CDR3 is built from 17 residues. V lost 7 bases and J lost 6; bases outside the gene matches: 22. CDR1 is DFQATT, CDR2 SNEGSKA, per germline (reference sequence). The CDR3 is CSGRQGIPGLALGEQYF. CDR3 sequence (DNA): TGCAGTGGCCGGCAGGGGATCCCGGGACTAGCACTCGGCGAGCAGTACTTC.

The rearrangement uses TRBV19 and TRBJ1-2; the D is unclear. The CDR3 is made up of 17 amino acids. V was cut by 2 bases and J by 0 bases, with 16 bases left in between. Germline CDR1 LNHDA, CDR2 SQIVND (reference sequence). The CDR3 reads CASSILDRPGPNYGYTF. CDR3 nucleotides: TGTGCCAGTAGTATACTGGACCGTCCGGGCCCTAACTATGGCTACACCTTC.

This clonotype showed up just a few times. This sequence joins TRBV20-1 and TRBJ2-5; 8 bases are shared with TRBD1. The CDR3 runs 13 residues. CDR1 and CDR2 from the germline V gene are DFQATT and SNEGSKA (reference sequence). V was clipped by 3 bases and J by 13 bases; unmatched bases: 13. Here the CDR3 DNA reads TGCAGTGCTAGGCGGGACAGGACAAGCGTTGCGTACTTC. Translating gives CSARRDRTSVAYF.

This clonotype was observed at least ten times. In DNA, the CDR3 is TGTGCCAGCAGTTTAACGGCAACATATAATTCACCCCTCCACTTT. It specifies CASSLTATYNSPLHF. The chain links TRBV27 to TRBJ1-6; D call uncertain. Germline V lookup: CDR1 MNHEY, CDR2 SMNVEV (reference sequence). This CDR3 contains 15 residues. V gave up 2 bases and J gave up 4 bases, with 9 bases separating them.

This clonotype was picked up a small number of times. The V call is TRBV3-1, the J call TRBJ2-7; D possibly corresponds to TRBD2 (6 bases). Germline CDR1 LGHDT, CDR2 YNNKEL (reference sequence). The CDR3 is 15 residues long. Trimming took 6 bases from V and 3 from J, leaving 18 bases between them. CDR3 nucleotide sequence: TGTGCCAGCAGGCCGGGCTCGGAGGGCAGCTACGAGCAGTACTTC. This sequence encodes CASRPGSEGSYEQYF.

There are many counts of this clonotype. The chain uses TRBV24-1 and TRBJ2-1; no firm D call. Trimming stripped 3 bases from V and 9 bases from J, with 14 bases between. Per germline, CDR1 KGHDR and CDR2 SFDVKD. CDR3 length equals 14 residues. In DNA, the CDR3 is TGTGCCACCAGTGATAGGACCCGACTGGGTGAGCAGTTCTTC. Translated: CATSDRTRLGEQFF.

A few counts support this clonotype. CDR3 sequence (DNA): TGTGCCAGCAGCCAAGTCGGCCAGAATGCCTACGAGCAGTACTTC. As protein: CASSQVGQNAYEQYF. The chain uses TRBV4-2 and TRBJ2-7, with no clear D. V dropped 1 base and J dropped 2 bases, with 12 bases sitting between them. The CDR3 contains 15 residues. Germline CDR1 and CDR2: LGHNA and YNFKEQ.

This chain uses TRBV20-1 with TRBJ1-1; TRBD1 aligns across 8 bases. J was trimmed by 5 bases and V by 3 bases; bases with no gene match: 5. CDR1 and CDR2 from the germline V gene are DFQATT and SNEGSKA (reference sequence). The length of the CDR3 is 13 residues. CDR3 DNA sequence: TGCAGTGCTAGTCAGACAGGGGCAACTGAAGCTTTCTTT. It yields the protein CSASQTGATEAFF.

The table lists this clonotype with many counts. The chain recombines TRBV18 with TRBJ1-4; no definite D call. The CDR3 totals 14 residues. V shed 5 bases and J shed 8 bases, with 15 bases lying between them. Germline CDR1 KGHSH, CDR2 LQKENI. DNA for the CDR3: TGTGCCAGCTCAAACGGGAGGTACCAGGAAAAACTGTTTTTT. Protein sequence: CASSNGRYQEKLFF.

This clonotype was observed a few times. It may be a read error: a sequence one base away is much more abundant. The chain has TRBV11-2 and TRBJ2-7; no clear D gene. Per germline, CDR1 SGHAT and CDR2 FQNNGV. The germline V and J ends were trimmed by 1 base and 5 bases, with 6 bases remaining between them. This CDR3 contains 12 residues. The CDR3 region is CASSLGWDEQYF. In nucleotides, the CDR3 is TGTGCCAGCAGCTTAGGGTGGGACGAGCAGTACTTC.

The CDR3 spells CASSPSGQSDSPLHF. CDR3 sequence (DNA): TGTGCCAGCTCACCTAGCGGACAGTCTGATTCACCCCTCCACTTT. The chain combines TRBV18 with TRBJ1-6; D possibly corresponds to TRBD1 (6 bases). Trimming stripped 3 bases from V and 8 bases from J, with 14 bases between. Germline V gene lookup returns CDR1 KGHSH and CDR2 LQKENI. This CDR3 is 15 amino acids long.

This clonotype appeared many times. This sequence joins TRBV7-3 and TRBJ2-3; no clear D. Germline V lookup: CDR1 SGHTA, CDR2 FQGTGA. Trimming stripped 5 bases from V and 2 bases from J, with 5 bases between. The CDR3 has 12 residues. CDR3 bases: TGTGCCAGCAGCACCCCCACAGATACGCAGTATTTT. This translates into CASSTPTDTQYF.

At least ten counts were recorded for this clonotype. The chain combines TRBV30 with TRBJ2-3; perhaps TRBD1 as D (6 bases). This CDR3 comprises 15 residues. Trimming left V 0 bases short and J 4 bases short, with 14 bases between. The germline V gene has CDR1 GTSNPN and CDR2 SVGIG (reference sequence). The CDR3 sequence: CAWSVHATGSDTQYF. The CDR3 coding sequence is TGTGCCTGGAGTGTACACGCGACAGGTTCAGATACGCAGTATTTT.

This clonotype was found many times. The chain uses TRBV10-2 and TRBJ2-7, with 10 bases aligning to TRBD2. Germline V gives CDR1 WSHSY, CDR2 SAAADI. This CDR3 has 15 amino acids. V was pared by 5 bases and J by 5 bases, with 9 bases of the junction left unmatched. The CDR3, as DNA: TGCGCCAGCAGTAAGCGGGAGGGCCTAAGCAACGAGCAGTACTTC. Protein product: CASSKREGLSNEQYF.

Concerning this clonotype itself: A much larger clone sits a single nucleotide away, making a read error possible. The rearrangement links TRBV30 to TRBJ2-5; D possibly corresponds to TRBD1 (5 bases). This CDR3 region has 14 residues. Germline-derived CDR1 and CDR2 are GTSNPN and SVGIG (reference sequence). In DNA, the CDR3 is TGTGCCTGGAGTGTGGTTCAGGGTCGAGAGACCCGGTACTTC. This translates into CAWSVVQGRETRYF.

The chain joins TRBV19 to TRBJ2-4; TRBD2 agrees at 7 bases. The CDR3 covers 16 residues. Germline CDR1 reads LNHDA; CDR2 reads SQIVND (reference sequence). The V segment lost 5 bases and the J segment 2 bases; nucleotides outside the gene matches: 9. The CDR3 DNA follows: TGTGCCAGTAGTCCCCGTGCGGGAGATTCCAAAAACATTCAGTACTTC. It translates to CASSPRAGDSKNIQYF.

A few counts support this clonotype. The chain combines TRBV27 with TRBJ2-1, with 10 bases aligning to TRBD2. Trimming at V came to 3 bases and at J to 10 bases, leaving 3 bases not matched to a gene. This CDR3 comprises 13 residues. CDR1 is MNHEY and CDR2 is SMNVEV in the germline V gene (reference sequence). DNA for the CDR3: TGTGCCAGCAGTTTGGGACTAGCGAGGGAGCAGTTCTTC. Its protein product is CASSLGLAREQFF.

The table lists this clonotype with many counts. This rearrangement joins TRBV30 to TRBJ1-2, with D unresolved. V lost 0 bases and J lost 6, with 23 bases in between. Germline CDR1 reads GTSNPN; CDR2 reads SVGIG (reference sequence). This CDR3 has 17 residues. The CDR3: CAWSVQPRQGPNHGYTF. The DNA of the CDR3 is TGTGCCTGGAGTGTACAACCCCGCCAAGGTCCCAATCATGGCTACACCTTC.

The chain couples TRBV12-3 or TRBV12-4 to TRBJ2-1, with 11 positions matching TRBD1. The trim removed 5 bases at V and 7 bases at J, leaving 16 bases unmatched. This CDR3 is 18 amino acids long. CDR3 in amino acids: CASSPRTGGHSSGNEQFF. The CDR3 coding sequence is TGTGCCAGCAGTCCCAGGACAGGGGGCCATTCAAGCGGGAATGAGCAGTTCTTC.

This clonotype appeared many times. The chain is built from TRBV9 and TRBJ2-7; 9 bases match TRBD2. V lost 0 bases and J lost 5; bases outside the gene matches: 3. The length of the CDR3 is 14 residues. Germline V gene data show CDR1 as SGDLS and CDR2 as YYNGEE. For the CDR3, the DNA is TGTGCCAGCAGCGTAGAAGCTAGCGGGAACGAGCAGTACTTC. The encoded protein is CASSVEASGNEQYF.